The 21 T cell receptor beta chains given below trace back to one sample, sequenced in a study of regulatory T cells in long-lasting Graves disease. Construction of the TCR beta libraries employed iRepertoire HTBI primers in conjunction with Arm-PCR of CDR3 regions. Each CDR3 protein is one row after TCRdb ran MiXCR on the multiplex PCR reads. The sample has approximately 400,000 distinct CDR3 sequences; about 16% are singletons. Specified time point: newly diagnosed GD, antithyroid drugs for less than 3 months. Making the TCR library involved RNA that had been extracted from PBMCs. These data are also associated with another study on T cells in Graves' hyperthyroidism and ophthalmopathy.

Sequenced here: peripheral blood mononuclear cells (PBMCs), sampled at new diagnosis, from a patient treated with antithyroid drugs. The receptors come from a woman aged 25 to 39 with Graves disease.

The rearrangement links TRBV5-1 to TRBJ2-7; TRBD2 matches at 11 bases. The CDR3 loop spans 17 amino acids. V lost 5 bases and J lost 3; bases outside the gene matches: 13. Germline CDR1 is SGHRS and CDR2 is YFSETQ. The CDR3 loop reads CASSIDSTSGRRYEQYF. In nucleotides, the CDR3 is TGCGCCAGCAGTATCGACAGTACTAGCGGGAGACGCTACGAGCAGTACTTC.

Remarks on this clonotype: One junction end disagrees with the germline gene, perhaps due to a read error. This sequence joins TRBV5-8 and TRBJ2-1; 7 bases align to TRBD1. The CDR3 is 12 amino acids. Germline loops: CDR1 SGHTS, CDR2 YDEGEE. CDR3 DNA sequence: TGTGCCAGCAGCTTCAGGGGGAATGAGCGGTTCTTC. The encoded protein is CASSFRGNERFF.

In its sample, this clonotype was seen many times. The chain joins TRBV11-2 to TRBJ2-5; D is ambiguous. With 4 bases removed from V and 5 bases from J, the gap between germline ends came to 17 bases. Germline V gene sequence: CDR1 SGHAT, CDR2 FQNNGV. CDR3 size: 15 residues. CDR3 coding DNA: TGTGCCAGCAGCTCGAGTCGGACCCCACGGGAGACCCAGTACTTC. It is translated as CASSSSRTPRETQYF.

This clonotype was seen at least ten times. This sequence joins TRBV3-1 and TRBJ1-1; D may be TRBD1 (5 bases). V dropped 1 base and J dropped 5 bases, with 11 bases sitting between them. The length of the CDR3 is 14 residues. Germline V gene data show CDR1 as LGHDT and CDR2 as YNNKEL (reference sequence). DNA of the CDR3: TGTGCCAGCAGCCAAGGTGCCGGGGGGACTGAAGCTTTCTTT. Its protein is CASSQGAGGTEAFF.

This chain links TRBV19 with TRBJ2-7; TRBD2 is a possible D gene (5 bases). Germline V gene sequence: CDR1 LNHDA, CDR2 SQIVND (reference sequence). The CDR3 has 14 residues. The ends were cut back, 6 bases at V and 3 bases at J, with 15 bases in the middle. CDR3 protein: CASSLTRHRYEQYF. Written as DNA, the CDR3 is TGTGCCAGTAGCCTTACTAGACACCGCTACGAGCAGTACTTC.

This chain uses TRBV3-1 with TRBJ2-7; a possible D gene is TRBD1 (6 bases). V dropped 5 bases and J dropped 3 bases, with 20 bases sitting between them. The germline V gene encodes CDR1 LGHDT and CDR2 YNNKEL (reference sequence). The CDR3 sequence is 16 residues long. CDR3 nucleotides: TGTGCCAGCAGCAAGATCCCCAATACAGGGCGCTACGAGCAGTACTTC. As protein: CASSKIPNTGRYEQYF.

The J gene is TRBJ1-4, the V gene TRBV11-3; D gene unclear. Trimming stripped 4 bases from V and 13 bases from J, with 19 bases between. CDR1 and CDR2 from the germline V gene are SGHNT and YENEEA. This CDR3 is 14 amino acids long. The CDR3 spells CASSSVGGASRLFF. The CDR3 bases are TGTGCCAGCAGCTCCGTCGGCGGCGCCTCAAGACTGTTTTTT.

The V gene is TRBV5-1, the J gene TRBJ2-3; 8 bases map to TRBD2. The CDR3 extends over 15 amino acids. The germline V gene has CDR1 SGHRS and CDR2 YFSETQ. Unmatched junction bases numbered 5, after V lost 0 bases and J lost 5 bases. CDR3 in DNA: TGCGCCAGCAGCTTGGAGAGCGGGAGTATAGATACGCAGTATTTT. This sequence encodes CASSLESGSIDTQYF.

This chain uses TRBV20-1 with TRBJ2-1; 9 bases line up with TRBD1. Trimming cost V 2 bases and J 10 bases; bases outside gene matches: 9. The CDR3 sequence is 14 residues long. Germline V CDR1 and CDR2: DFQATT, SNEGSKA (reference sequence). The CDR3 nucleotides are TGCAGTGCTAGAAGGGACAGGGACGACGGGGAGCAGTTCTTC. It translates to CSARRDRDDGEQFF.

The chain joins TRBV5-1 to TRBJ1-1, with D possibly TRBD1 on 5 matching bases. V was shortened by 4 bases and J by 0 bases, with 13 bases between the two germline ends. The germline CDR1 and CDR2 sequences are SGHRS and YFSETQ. The CDR3 sequence is 15 residues long. The CDR3 sequence: CASSLPSGVNTEAFF. The CDR3 nucleotides are TGCGCCAGCAGCCTACCCTCGGGGGTGAACACTGAAGCTTTCTTT.

As concerns this clonotype: A much larger clonotype is one base distant, so this may be a read error. V usage is TRBV7-2 and J usage is TRBJ2-1, with 12 bases lining up with TRBD2. The CDR3 is 16 amino acids. Per germline, CDR1 SGHTA and CDR2 FQGNSA. The V and J ends lost 5 bases and 10 bases, in that order; junction bases with no gene match: 12. CDR3 DNA: TGTGCCAGCAGCGCCGGACTAGCGGGGTCCCTCTACGAGCAGTTCTTC. Translated, it gives CASSAGLAGSLYEQFF.

This clonotype was counted many times. This chain uses TRBV5-1 with TRBJ2-7; 10 nucleotides line up with TRBD2. CDR1 is SGHRS, CDR2 YFSETQ, per germline. This CDR3 has 15 residues. With V trimmed by 1 base and J by 3 bases, 4 bases remained unmatched. CDR3 nucleotide sequence: TGCGCCAGCAGCTTGACTAGCGGGGCAGACTACGAGCAGTACTTC. This sequence encodes CASSLTSGADYEQYF.

The table lists this clonotype with many counts. V is TRBV6-1 and J is TRBJ2-3; no definite D call. Germline CDR1 reads MNHNS; CDR2 reads SASEGT. V lost 2 bases and J lost 4, with 1 base in between. The CDR3 totals 11 residues. CDR3 region: CASSEPDTQYF. Written as DNA, the CDR3 is TGTGCCAGCAGTGAACCAGATACGCAGTATTTT.

This clonotype occurred many times. In DNA form, the CDR3 reads TGCGCCAGCAGCTTAGAGACAGGGGAGAGGGATACGCAGTATTTT. This sequence encodes CASSLETGERDTQYF. The chain employs TRBV5-1 and TRBJ2-3; TRBD1 agrees at 8 bases. Losses at the gene ends were 2 bases for V and 6 bases for J; bases not matched to a gene: 8. Germline CDR1 is SGHRS and CDR2 is YFSETQ. There are 15 residues in the CDR3.

This clonotype showed up just a few times. The genes are TRBV9 and TRBJ2-2, with 9 nucleotides matching TRBD1. The V gene's germline CDR1 is SGDLS and CDR2 YYNGEE. Losses at the gene ends were 4 bases for V and 4 bases for J; bases not matched to a gene: 8. The CDR3 extends over 16 amino acids. In DNA form, the CDR3 reads TGTGCCAGCAGCTCGGGACAGGGAAGTCGCACCGGGGAGCTGTTTTTT. It encodes CASSSGQGSRTGELFF.

This clonotype was found a few times. This may be a read error: a much more frequent sequence differs by one nucleotide. V usage is TRBV6-2 or TRBV6-3 and J usage is TRBJ2-5; 11 bases fit TRBD2. The germline V gene encodes CDR1 MNHEY and CDR2 SVGEGT. The CDR3 runs 15 residues. DNA of the CDR3: TGTGCCAACAGTTACTCCGGACTAGCGGGAGAGACCCAGTACTTC. Protein product: CANSYSGLAGETQYF.

This clonotype was counted at least ten times. The chain links TRBV12-3 or TRBV12-4 to TRBJ1-6; D ambiguous. This CDR3 contains 17 residues. The V and J ends lost 5 bases and 3 bases respectively, with 17 bases between them. In nucleotides, the CDR3 is TGTGCCAGCAGTCCCCACAGCGTACAGTTCTATAATTCACCCCTCCACTTT. This translates into CASSPHSVQFYNSPLHF.

This sequence joins TRBV6-1 and TRBJ2-3; no definite D call. The CDR3 is 12 amino acids. With 10 bases removed from V and 1 base from J, the gap between germline ends came to 9 bases. Germline values: CDR1 MNHNS, CDR2 SASEGT. CDR3 loop: CAISVGTDTQYF. The CDR3 DNA sequence: TGTGCCATTTCCGTCGGCACAGATACGCAGTATTTT.

This clonotype was counted many times. The chain uses TRBV3-1 and TRBJ2-2; TRBD2 aligns across 10 bases. Unmatched junction bases numbered 9, after V lost 6 bases and J lost 5 bases. The CDR3 spans 16 residues. Germline assignment: CDR1 LGHDT and CDR2 YNNKEL (reference sequence). In DNA, the CDR3 is TGTGCCAGCAGGTCCGGGGGGACTAGCGTGACCGGGGAGCTGTTTTTT. Its translation is CASRSGGTSVTGELFF.

This clonotype was found many times. This chain joins TRBV11-3 and TRBJ2-3; D is unresolved. Trimming pared 2 bases from V and 6 bases from J, leaving 15 bases between. CDR3 size: 15 residues. Germline CDR1 SGHNT, CDR2 YENEEA. CDR3 loop: CASSLSPGAVDTQYF. The CDR3, as DNA: TGTGCCAGCAGCTTATCCCCCGGCGCCGTCGATACGCAGTATTTT.

This clonotype has ten or more counts. The genes are TRBV3-1 and TRBJ2-5; either TRBD1 or TRBD2 may fit D (5 bases each). Trimming shortened V by 0 bases and J by 3 bases, and 11 bases separated the two germline ends. The germline V gene encodes CDR1 LGHDT and CDR2 YNNKEL (reference sequence). The CDR3 has 15 amino acids. The DNA of the CDR3 is TGTGCCAGCAGCCAAGAGGGGCTAGCAAAAGAGACCCAGTACTTC. Translation: CASSQEGLAKETQYF.